One and the same sample provided the 26 T cell receptor beta chains below, sequenced in a study of shared clonotypes between healthy human individuals. Profiling relied on immunoSEQ multiplex PCR, and the TCRdb table lists in-frame clones only, not all of them. The sample has roughly 570,000 clones; roughly 98% are singletons. Naive CD8 cells comprised CD45RO-negative, CCR7-positively selected cells, excluding terminally differentiated effector memory CD45RA+ cells. Sequences were obtained from naive CD8+ T cells sorted from blood. The origin of the receptors is a young man in good health.

The V call is TRBV2, the J call TRBJ2-7; TRBD1 agrees at 7 bases. The ends lost 7 bases at V and 0 bases at J; junction bases unmatched: 9. CDR3 length: 15 residues. Germline CDR1 SNHLY, CDR2 FYNNEI. The DNA for the CDR3 is TGTGCCAGCAACCGACCGGGACAGCGCTCCTACGAGCAGTACTTC. Protein product: CASNRPGQRSYEQYF.

The V and J genes are TRBV29-1 and TRBJ2-5, with 7 positions matching TRBD1. The CDR3 consists of 14 residues. The germline CDR1 and CDR2 sequences are SQVTM and ANQGSEA. The V gene end was trimmed by 6 bases and the J gene end by 4 bases; junction bases not matched to a gene: 11. CDR3 DNA: TGCAGCGTAAAATACAGGGGTTGGGGAGAGACCCAGTACTTC. It encodes CSVKYRGWGETQYF.

V and J are TRBV29-1 and TRBJ2-7, with 9 bases lining up with TRBD1. There are 12 residues in the CDR3. Trimming at V came to 7 bases and at J to 5 bases, leaving 6 bases not matched to a gene. The V gene's germline CDR1 is SQVTM and CDR2 ANQGSEA. CDR3 in amino acids: CSAWDRENEQYF. CDR3 DNA sequence: TGCAGCGCCTGGGACAGGGAGAACGAGCAGTACTTC.

The V call is TRBV28, the J call TRBJ2-1, with D unresolved. V lost 7 bases, J lost 5 bases, and 18 bases lay in between. Germline loops: CDR1 MDHEN, CDR2 SYDVKM. There are 15 residues in the CDR3. This CDR3 reads CASTLVAGPNNEQFF. The CDR3 coding sequence is TGTGCCAGCACCCTAGTGGCAGGCCCCAACAATGAGCAGTTCTTC.

This clone appeared once. The V and J genes are TRBV5-8 and TRBJ2-7; the match to TRBD2 covers 9 bases. The CDR3 length is 11 residues. CDR1 and CDR2 (germline): SGHTS, YDEGEE. The junction had 4 bases not matched to a gene; V was cut back by 10 bases and J by 5 bases. The CDR3 coding sequence is TGTGCCGGTAGCGGGAGAGACGAGCAGTACTTC. The encoded protein is CAGSGRDEQYF.

About this clone itself: This same CDR3 is encoded by further DNA sequences in the sample. The gene calls are TRBV2 and TRBJ2-1; 14 bases are shared with TRBD2. Germline V CDR1 and CDR2: SNHLY, FYNNEI. J lost 13 bases, V lost 2 bases, and 10 bases had no gene match. CDR3 size: 16 residues. CDR3 region: CASSETPGTSGSVQFF. Here the CDR3 DNA reads TGTGCCAGCAGTGAAACTCCCGGGACTAGCGGGAGCGTCCAGTTCTTC.

J is TRBJ2-7 and V is TRBV5-1; a weak D match, TRBD2 (5 bases). The V gene lost 4 bases and the J gene lost 3 bases, with 11 bases spanning the gap. There are 13 residues in the CDR3. The germline CDR1 and CDR2 sequences are SGHRS and YFSETQ. The CDR3 DNA reads as TGCGCCAGCAGCGCCGGAGGTTTCTACGAGCAGTACTTC. Translation gives CASSAGGFYEQYF.

CDR3 in amino acids: CASSFQQGDATGYTF. In DNA form, the CDR3 reads TGCGCCAGCAGCTTCCAACAGGGAGACGCGACGGGCTACACCTTC. This chain uses TRBV5-1 with TRBJ1-2; TRBD1 might be the D (6 bases). Germline loops: CDR1 SGHRS, CDR2 YFSETQ. V was clipped by 2 bases and J by 8 bases, with 19 bases between them. The CDR3 spans 15 residues.

The rearrangement joins TRBV7-7 to TRBJ2-2; no definite D call. The CDR3 length is 14 residues. Per germline, CDR1 SSHAT and CDR2 FNYEAQ (reference sequence). Trimming pared 5 bases from V and 5 bases from J, leaving 12 bases between. The CDR3 DNA sequence: TGTGCCAGCAGCGTTGGATTCCGGACCGGGGAGCTGTTTTTT. It yields the protein CASSVGFRTGELFF.

This chain connects TRBV5-1 to TRBJ2-7, with D perhaps TRBD1 (5 bases). CDR3 length: 14 residues. Germline values: CDR1 SGHRS, CDR2 YFSETQ. Between the trimmed V and J ends, which lost 0 bases and 4 bases, there was a span of 11 bases. DNA for the CDR3: TGCGCCAGCAGCTTGGAGGGGAACGGGTACGAGCAGTACTTC. Translated, it gives CASSLEGNGYEQYF.

The chain combines TRBV18 with TRBJ2-7; D perhaps matches TRBD2 (6 bases). The germline V and J ends were trimmed by 0 bases and 0 bases, with 12 bases remaining between them. The CDR3 contains 16 residues. CDR1 and CDR2 from the germline V gene are KGHSH and LQKENI. CDR3 DNA sequence: TGTGCCAGCTCACCACCTCCGGAGCGGGCCTCCTACGAGCAGTACTTC. It codes for CASSPPPERASYEQYF.

The chain has TRBV7-9 and TRBJ1-1; TRBD1 might be the D (6 bases). CDR1 is SEHNR, CDR2 FQNEAQ, per germline (reference sequence). The CDR3 runs to 15 residues. V was cut by 5 bases and J by 1 base, with 14 bases left in between. CDR3 in DNA: TGTGCCAGCAGCCTCGGGGGGCTGGCGAACACTGAAGCTTTCTTT. Translated: CASSLGGLANTEAFF.

This chain connects TRBV9 to TRBJ2-7; D gene ambiguous. V shed 1 base and J shed 0 bases, with 11 bases lying between them. This CDR3 region has 15 residues. Germline assignment: CDR1 SGDLS and CDR2 YYNGEE. CDR3 DNA sequence: TGTGCCAGCAGCGTAAACGTTTTAAGCTCCTACGAGCAGTACTTC. Its protein product is CASSVNVLSSYEQYF.

As regards this clone: Other DNA sequences within the sample encode an identical CDR3. The genes are TRBV15 and TRBJ2-7; the D is unclear. V lost 0 bases and J 0 bases, leaving 3 bases between the germline ends. The germline CDR1 and CDR2 sequences are LNHNV and YYDKDF (reference sequence). CDR3 size: 13 residues. The CDR3 loop is CATSRDLSYEQYF. In DNA form, the CDR3 reads TGTGCCACCAGCAGAGATCTCTCCTACGAGCAGTACTTC.

The J gene is TRBJ2-7, the V gene TRBV29-1; maybe TRBD2 (6 bases). CDR1 is SQVTM, CDR2 ANQGSEA, per germline. The germline V and J ends were trimmed by 6 bases and 1 base, with 16 bases remaining between them. The CDR3 consists of 14 residues. CDR3 amino acids: CSVAGSGGSYEQYF. The DNA of the CDR3 is TGCAGCGTGGCCGGATCCGGGGGTTCCTACGAGCAGTACTTC.

This clone was counted only a few times. This sequence joins TRBV10-3 and TRBJ2-7; TRBD1 aligns across 7 bases. V was pared by 10 bases and J by 1 base, with 10 bases of the junction left unmatched. Germline CDR1 is ENHRY and CDR2 is SYGVKD. This CDR3 is 14 amino acids long. In nucleotides, the CDR3 is TGTGCCAGCAAACCTGGGACAGTTTCCTACGAGCAGTACTTC. This encodes CASKPGTVSYEQYF.

The gene calls are TRBV4-1 and TRBJ2-7; D gene unclear. Trimming cost V 2 bases and J 6 bases, with 17 bases left between them. This CDR3 region has 15 residues. Germline lookup yields CDR1 MGHRA and CDR2 YSYEKL. CDR3 protein: CASSQSPGPSGEQYF. In DNA form, the CDR3 reads TGCGCCAGCAGCCAAAGCCCGGGTCCTTCTGGCGAGCAGTACTTC.

The rearrangement joins TRBV5-6 to TRBJ2-2; D unclear. Germline V gene lookup returns CDR1 SGHDT and CDR2 YYEEEE. The V gene lost 3 bases and the J gene lost 5 bases, with 17 bases spanning the gap. The CDR3 runs 16 residues. The CDR3 loop reads CASSSPLVKKTGELFF. As DNA, the CDR3 is TGTGCCAGCAGCTCACCGCTAGTAAAGAAGACCGGGGAGCTGTTTTTT.

To note about this clone: The same CDR3 also results from other DNA sequences found in this sample. The J gene is TRBJ1-1, the V gene TRBV27; the D is unclear. The V and J ends lost 2 bases and 5 bases respectively, with 9 bases between them. From germline, CDR1 is MNHEY and CDR2 SMNVEV (reference sequence). This CDR3 contains 13 residues. The CDR3: CASSLVGSTEAFF. The CDR3 region has the DNA TGTGCCAGCAGTTTAGTCGGGTCGACTGAAGCTTTCTTT.

The rearrangement uses TRBV19 and TRBJ2-7, with 12 positions matching TRBD2. With V trimmed by 5 bases and J by 3 bases, 5 bases remained unmatched. Germline V lookup: CDR1 LNHDA, CDR2 SQIVND (reference sequence). This CDR3 comprises 15 residues. In nucleotides, the CDR3 is TGTGCCAGTAGTGCCGGACTAGCGGGATTCTACGAGCAGTACTTC. Protein product: CASSAGLAGFYEQYF.

The genes are TRBV15 and TRBJ1-1; D is perhaps TRBD1 (5 bases). The V gene's germline CDR1 is LNHNV and CDR2 YYDKDF (reference sequence). Trimming removed 1 base from V and 6 bases from J, with 9 bases in between. This CDR3 comprises 13 residues. CDR3 DNA: TGTGCCACCAGCAGAGTAGGGGACCCTGAAGCTTTCTTT. It specifies CATSRVGDPEAFF.

This sequence joins TRBV7-9 and TRBJ2-1; D is unresolved. V was cut by 0 bases and J by 4 bases, with 7 bases left in between. CDR1 and CDR2 (germline): SEHNR, FQNEAQ (reference sequence). The CDR3 loop spans 14 amino acids. CDR3 bases: TGTGCCAGCAGCTTAGCGCGCAGTTACAATGAGCAGTTCTTC. Protein product: CASSLARSYNEQFF. The full variable domain, its missing parts supplied by reference TRBV7-9 and TRBJ2-1, is DTGVSQNPRHKITKRGQNVTFRCDPISEHNRLYWYRQTLGQGPEFLTYFQNEAQLEKSRLLSDRFSAERPKGSFSTLEIQRTEQGDSAMYLCASSLARSYNEQFFGPGTRLTVL.

This clone has just one count. The gene calls are TRBV7-9 and TRBJ2-1, with D tentatively TRBD1 or TRBD2 (6 bases each). Deletions cut 5 bases from V and 1 base from J, with 21 bases between. This CDR3 contains 18 residues. CDR1 is SEHNR and CDR2 is FQNEAQ in the germline V gene (reference sequence). CDR3 coding DNA: TGTGCCAGCAGCCTACGGGGGCCCGTCCTGGGGTCCTACAATGAGCAGTTCTTC. It translates to CASSLRGPVLGSYNEQFF.

The chain recombines TRBV19 with TRBJ1-1; no reliable D call. V lost 3 bases and J lost 3, with 5 bases in between. CDR3 size: 12 residues. Germline CDR1 reads LNHDA; CDR2 reads SQIVND (reference sequence). CDR3 in amino acids: CASSIGHTEAFF. CDR3 bases: TGTGCCAGTAGTATCGGACACACTGAAGCTTTCTTT.

The V gene is TRBV4-1, the J gene TRBJ1-5; possible D gene TRBD1, 5 bases. CDR3 length: 13 amino acids. The V gene lost 1 base and the J gene lost 4 bases, with 5 bases spanning the gap. Germline loops: CDR1 MGHRA, CDR2 YSYEKL. The DNA for the CDR3 is TGCGCCAGCAGCCAAGGACAGAATCAGCCCCAGCATTTT. As protein: CASSQGQNQPQHF.

Of note for this clone: One end of the junction fails to match germline, which may point to a read error. This chain uses TRBV7-2 with TRBJ2-5, with TRBD2 identical over 9 bases. The germline V gene has CDR1 SGHTA and CDR2 FQGNSA. This CDR3 spans 13 amino acids. Here the CDR3 reads CTSGGRAGETQYF. The DNA for the CDR3 is TGCACTTCGGGCGGGAGGGCCGGAGAGACCCAGTACTTC.